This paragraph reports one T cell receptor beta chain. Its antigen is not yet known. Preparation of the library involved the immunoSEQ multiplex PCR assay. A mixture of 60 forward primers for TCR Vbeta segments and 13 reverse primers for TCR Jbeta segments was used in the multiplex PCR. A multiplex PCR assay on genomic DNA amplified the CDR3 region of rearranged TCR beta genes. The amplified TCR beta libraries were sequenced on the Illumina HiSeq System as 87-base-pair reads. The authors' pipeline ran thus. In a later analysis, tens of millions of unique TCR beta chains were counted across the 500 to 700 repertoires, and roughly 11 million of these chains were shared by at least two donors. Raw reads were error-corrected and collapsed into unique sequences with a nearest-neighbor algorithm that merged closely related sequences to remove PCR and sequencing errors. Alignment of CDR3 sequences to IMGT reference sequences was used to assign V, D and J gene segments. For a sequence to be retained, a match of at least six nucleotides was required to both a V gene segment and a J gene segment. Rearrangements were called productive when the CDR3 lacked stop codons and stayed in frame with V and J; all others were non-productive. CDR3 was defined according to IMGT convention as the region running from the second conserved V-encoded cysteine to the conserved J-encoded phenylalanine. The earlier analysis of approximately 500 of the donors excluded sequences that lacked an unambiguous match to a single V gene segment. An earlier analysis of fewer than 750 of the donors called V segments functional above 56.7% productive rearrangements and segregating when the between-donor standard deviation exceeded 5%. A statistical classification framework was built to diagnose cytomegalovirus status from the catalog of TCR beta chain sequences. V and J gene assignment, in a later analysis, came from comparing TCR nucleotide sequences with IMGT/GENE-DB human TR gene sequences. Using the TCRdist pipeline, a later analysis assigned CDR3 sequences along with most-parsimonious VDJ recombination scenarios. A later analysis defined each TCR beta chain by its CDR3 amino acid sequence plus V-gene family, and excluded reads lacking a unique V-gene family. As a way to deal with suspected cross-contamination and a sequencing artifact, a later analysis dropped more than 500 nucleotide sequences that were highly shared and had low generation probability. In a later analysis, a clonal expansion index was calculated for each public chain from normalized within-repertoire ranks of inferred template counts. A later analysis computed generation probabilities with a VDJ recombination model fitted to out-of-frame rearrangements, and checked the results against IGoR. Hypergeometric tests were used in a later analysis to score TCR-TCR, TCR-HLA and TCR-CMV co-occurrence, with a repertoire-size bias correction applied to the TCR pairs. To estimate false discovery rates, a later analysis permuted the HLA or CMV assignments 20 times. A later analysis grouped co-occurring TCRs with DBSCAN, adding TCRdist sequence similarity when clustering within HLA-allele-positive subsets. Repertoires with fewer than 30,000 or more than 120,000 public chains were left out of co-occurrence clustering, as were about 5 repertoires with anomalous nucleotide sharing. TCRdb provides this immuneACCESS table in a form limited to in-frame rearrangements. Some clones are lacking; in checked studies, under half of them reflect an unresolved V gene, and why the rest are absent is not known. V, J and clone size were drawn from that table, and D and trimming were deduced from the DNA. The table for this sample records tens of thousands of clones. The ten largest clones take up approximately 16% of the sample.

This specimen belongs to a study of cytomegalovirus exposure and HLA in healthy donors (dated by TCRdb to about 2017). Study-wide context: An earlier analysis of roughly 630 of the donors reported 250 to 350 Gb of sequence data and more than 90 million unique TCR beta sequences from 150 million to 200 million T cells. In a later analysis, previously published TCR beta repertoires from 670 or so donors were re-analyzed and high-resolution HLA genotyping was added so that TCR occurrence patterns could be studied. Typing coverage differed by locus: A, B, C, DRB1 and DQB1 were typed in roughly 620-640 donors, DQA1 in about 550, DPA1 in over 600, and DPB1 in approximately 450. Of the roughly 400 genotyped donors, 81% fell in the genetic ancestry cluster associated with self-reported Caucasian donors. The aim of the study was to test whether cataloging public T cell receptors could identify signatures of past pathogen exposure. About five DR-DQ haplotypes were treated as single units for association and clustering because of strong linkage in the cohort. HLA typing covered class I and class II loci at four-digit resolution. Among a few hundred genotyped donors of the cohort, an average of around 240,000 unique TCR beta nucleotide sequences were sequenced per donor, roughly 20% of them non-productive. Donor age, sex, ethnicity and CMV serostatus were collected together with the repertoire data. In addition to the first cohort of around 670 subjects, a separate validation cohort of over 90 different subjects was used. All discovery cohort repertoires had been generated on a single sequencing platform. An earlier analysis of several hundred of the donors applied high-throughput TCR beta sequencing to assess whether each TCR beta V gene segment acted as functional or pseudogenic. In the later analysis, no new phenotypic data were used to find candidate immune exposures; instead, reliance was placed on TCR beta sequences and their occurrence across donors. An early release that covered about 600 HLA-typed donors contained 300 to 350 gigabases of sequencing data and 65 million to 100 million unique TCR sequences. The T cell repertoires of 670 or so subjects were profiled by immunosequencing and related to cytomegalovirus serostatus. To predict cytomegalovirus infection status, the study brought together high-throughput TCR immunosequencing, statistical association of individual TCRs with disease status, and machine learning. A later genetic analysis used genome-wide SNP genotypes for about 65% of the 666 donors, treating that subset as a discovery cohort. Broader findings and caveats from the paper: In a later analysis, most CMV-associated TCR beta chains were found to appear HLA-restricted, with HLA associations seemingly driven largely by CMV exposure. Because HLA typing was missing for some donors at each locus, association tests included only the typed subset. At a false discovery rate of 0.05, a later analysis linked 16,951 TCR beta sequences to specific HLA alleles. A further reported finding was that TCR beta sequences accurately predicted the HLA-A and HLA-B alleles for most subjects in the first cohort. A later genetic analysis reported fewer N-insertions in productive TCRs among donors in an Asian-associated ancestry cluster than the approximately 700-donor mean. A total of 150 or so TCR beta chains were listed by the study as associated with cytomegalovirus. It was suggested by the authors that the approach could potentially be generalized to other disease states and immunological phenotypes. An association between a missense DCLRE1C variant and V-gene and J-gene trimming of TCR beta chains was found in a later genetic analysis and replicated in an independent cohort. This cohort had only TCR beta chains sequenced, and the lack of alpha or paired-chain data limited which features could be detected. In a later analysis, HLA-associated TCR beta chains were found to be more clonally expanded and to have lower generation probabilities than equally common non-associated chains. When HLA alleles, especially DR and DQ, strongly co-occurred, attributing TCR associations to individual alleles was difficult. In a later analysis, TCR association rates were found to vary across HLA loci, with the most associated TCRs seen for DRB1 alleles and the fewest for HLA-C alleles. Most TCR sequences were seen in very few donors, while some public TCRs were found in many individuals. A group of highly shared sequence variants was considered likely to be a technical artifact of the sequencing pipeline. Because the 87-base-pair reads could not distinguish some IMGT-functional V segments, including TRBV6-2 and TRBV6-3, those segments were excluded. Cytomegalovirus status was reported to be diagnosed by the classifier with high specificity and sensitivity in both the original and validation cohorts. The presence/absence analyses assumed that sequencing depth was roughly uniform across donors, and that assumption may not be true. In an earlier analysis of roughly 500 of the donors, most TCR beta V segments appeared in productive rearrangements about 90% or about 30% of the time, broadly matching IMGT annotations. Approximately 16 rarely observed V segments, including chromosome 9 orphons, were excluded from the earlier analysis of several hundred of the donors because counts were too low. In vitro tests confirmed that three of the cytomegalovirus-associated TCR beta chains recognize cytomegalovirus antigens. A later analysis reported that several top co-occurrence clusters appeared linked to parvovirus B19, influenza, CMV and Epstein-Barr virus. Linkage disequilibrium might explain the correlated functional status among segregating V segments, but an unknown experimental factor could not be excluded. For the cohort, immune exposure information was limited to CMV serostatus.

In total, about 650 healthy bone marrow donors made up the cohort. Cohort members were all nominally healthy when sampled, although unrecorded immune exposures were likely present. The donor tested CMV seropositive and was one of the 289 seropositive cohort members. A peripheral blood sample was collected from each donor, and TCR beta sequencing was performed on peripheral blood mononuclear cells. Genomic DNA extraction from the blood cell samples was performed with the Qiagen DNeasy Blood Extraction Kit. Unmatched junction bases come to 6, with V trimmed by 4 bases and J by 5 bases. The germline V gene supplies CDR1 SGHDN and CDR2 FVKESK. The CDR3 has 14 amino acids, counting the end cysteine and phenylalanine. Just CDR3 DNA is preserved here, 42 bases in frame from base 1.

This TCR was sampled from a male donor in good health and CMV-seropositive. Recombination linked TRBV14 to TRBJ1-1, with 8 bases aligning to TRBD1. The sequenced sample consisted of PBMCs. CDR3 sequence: CASSPTGVQTEAFF. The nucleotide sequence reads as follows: TGTGCCAGCAGCCCGACAGGGGTGCAGACTGAAGCTTTCTTT. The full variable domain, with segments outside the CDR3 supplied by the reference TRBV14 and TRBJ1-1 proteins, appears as EAGVTQFPSHSVIEKGQTVTLRCDPISGHDNLYWYRRVMGKEIKFLLHFVKESKQDESGMPNNRFLAERTGGTYSTLKVQPAELEDSGVYFCASSPTGVQTEAFFGQGTRLTVV.